The rows below give T cell receptor beta chains drawn from one sample of a study of neoadjuvant nivolumab and ipilimumab in lung cancer. The repertoire was sequenced with immunoSEQ multiplex PCR; TCRdb's copy has only in-frame clones and lacks some. The repertoire holds over 10,000 clones, with approximately 96% as singletons. The sequencing here drew on peripheral blood, taken after neoadjuvant nivolumab, alone or with ipilimumab, at or shortly before surgery. The receptors derive from an adult with non-small cell lung cancer. CDR3s include the opening cysteine and the closing phenylalanine or tryptophan. The D gene is left open where the match is weak.

D gene: .
J gene: TRBJ2-5
V gene: TRBV6-1
CDR3 protein: CASSEVTDHRAQYF

D gene: TRBD2
J gene: TRBJ2-5
V gene: TRBV2
CDR3 protein: CAIQINSGGDQETQYF

D gene: .
J gene: TRBJ2-1
V gene: TRBV6-4
CDR3 protein: CASSDSAQSSYNEQFF

D gene: .
J gene: TRBJ2-7
V gene: TRBV28
CDR3 protein: CASSFPGTQTYEQYF

D gene: TRBD2
J gene: TRBJ2-3
V gene: TRBV9
CDR3 protein: CASSGPGLPSTDTQYF

D gene: .
J gene: TRBJ2-1
V gene: TRBV7-2
CDR3 protein: CASRLRKDSSSYNEQFF

D gene: TRBD2
J gene: TRBJ2-5
V gene: TRBV9
CDR3 protein: CASSVGAGTSGVQETQYF

D gene: .
J gene: TRBJ2-1
V gene: TRBV19
CDR3 protein: CASSMGGGYNEQFF

D gene: .
J gene: TRBJ2-2
V gene: TRBV9
CDR3 protein: CASSAPHRNTGELFF

D gene: TRBD2
J gene: TRBJ2-7
V gene: TRBV19
CDR3 protein: CASSIGEGSYEQYF

D gene: .
J gene: TRBJ1-1
V gene: TRBV29-1
CDR3 protein: CSVVANRGTEAFF

D gene: .
J gene: TRBJ2-7
V gene: TRBV27
CDR3 protein: CASSLKVGASYEQYF

D gene: TRBD1
J gene: TRBJ1-4
V gene: TRBV25-1
CDR3 protein: CASGPRTGRVNEKLFF

D gene: .
J gene: TRBJ1-1
V gene: TRBV5-1
CDR3 protein: CASSLEFSYGQPMYGAFF

D gene: TRBD2
J gene: TRBJ2-3
V gene: TRBV25-1
CDR3 protein: CASSVSGGGTDTQYF

D gene: TRBD1
J gene: TRBJ2-2
V gene: TRBV7-2
CDR3 protein: CASSSQGAGELFF

D gene: .
J gene: TRBJ1-1
V gene: TRBV5-1
CDR3 protein: CASSLAGGNTEAFF

D gene: .
J gene: TRBJ1-3
V gene: TRBV7-2
CDR3 protein: CASSPDSSSGNTIYF

D gene: TRBD2
J gene: TRBJ2-3
V gene: TRBV7-9
CDR3 protein: CASSRLAETQYF

D gene: .
J gene: TRBJ1-1
V gene: TRBV28
CDR3 protein: CASSLGGQSRFEAFF

D gene: .
J gene: TRBJ2-1
V gene: TRBV5-4
CDR3 protein: CASSLGASDYNEQFF

D gene: TRBD1
J gene: TRBJ1-2
V gene: TRBV15
CDR3 protein: CATSQSRGQESIF

D gene: TRBD2
J gene: TRBJ2-3
V gene: TRBV29-1
CDR3 protein: CSISPGGVTDTQYF

D gene: TRBD2
J gene: TRBJ2-1
V gene: TRBV6-5
CDR3 protein: CASRVAGEALNEQFF

D gene: .
J gene: TRBJ2-1
V gene: TRBV7-9
CDR3 protein: CASSLPSALSSYNEQFF

D gene: .
J gene: TRBJ2-7
V gene: TRBV6-5
CDR3 protein: CASSYAGSEQYF